This T cell receptor (beta chain) was captured in a study of blood T cell repertoires in COVID-19. Turning to the study itself: Sites in the United States, Italy and Spain provided acute and convalescent COVID-19 samples. T cells, B-cell-depleted T cells, or PBMCs provided the cDNA or gDNA that served as material.

This CDR3 region has 16 residues. Per germline, CDR1 ENHRY and CDR2 SYGVKD. Unmatched junction bases numbered 6, after V lost 0 bases and J lost 6 bases. Study processing details: Cell counts per sample came from amplifying reference gene primers. Method: immunoSEQ multiplex PCR; TCRdb's copy keeps in-frame clones and lacks some. V and J calls and clone size are copied from that table; D and trimming were computed from the DNA. The sample records more than 60,000 clones, roughly 90% being singletons. This chain connects TRBV10-3 to TRBJ2-2, with 8 nucleotides matching TRBD2. The sequencing input was peripheral blood. This receptor was identified in a woman aged 80 or older with active or convalescent COVID-19. CDR3 coding DNA: TGTGCCATCAGTGAGTCTGCGGGGGGTTTCCCCGGGGAGCTGTTTTTT. This gives the protein CAISESAGGFPGELFF.